This T cell receptor (beta chain) is from a study of T cells in Graves' hyperthyroidism and ophthalmopathy. Study results and caveats: With a median lead of about 6.9 months before onset, the model predicted ophthalmopathy.

Regions amplified from RNA transcripts were the TCR beta CDR3 regions. The HTBI set primed first-round TCR CDR3 RT-PCR. TCRdb used MiXCR to reprocess the multiplex PCR reads, holding one entry per CDR3 protein. The table lists around 620,000 distinct CDR3 sequences, 11% to 15% of them singletons. The PBMCs studied were ones that came from 8 to 10 ml fresh peripheral blood. This clonotype was counted between two and nine times. Its antigen is currently unknown. The CDR3 contains 16 residues. Trimming left V 4 bases short and J 2 bases short, with 15 bases between. Germline V lookup: CDR1 MNHNS, CDR2 SASEGT.

This receptor was taken from a woman under 30 with Graves' ophthalmopathy. Sequenced material: blood. The rearrangement joins TRBV6-1 to TRBJ2-1; D ambiguous. The CDR3 region has the DNA TGTGCCAGCAGTGCGGCAGGTAGCAACGCCTACAATGAGCAGTTCTTC. It specifies CASSAAGSNAYNEQFF.